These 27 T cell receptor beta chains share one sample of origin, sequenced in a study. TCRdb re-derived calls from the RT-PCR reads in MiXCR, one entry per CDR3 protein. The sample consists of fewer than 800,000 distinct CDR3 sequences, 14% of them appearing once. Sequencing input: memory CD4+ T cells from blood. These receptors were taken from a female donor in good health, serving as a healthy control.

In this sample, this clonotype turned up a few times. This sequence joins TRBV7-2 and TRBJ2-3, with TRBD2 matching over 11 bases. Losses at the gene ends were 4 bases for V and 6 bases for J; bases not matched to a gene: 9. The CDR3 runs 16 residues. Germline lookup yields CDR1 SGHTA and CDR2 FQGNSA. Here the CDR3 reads CASSSRLAGGLDTQYF. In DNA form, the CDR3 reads TGTGCCAGCAGCTCTCGGCTAGCGGGAGGACTGGATACGCAGTATTTT. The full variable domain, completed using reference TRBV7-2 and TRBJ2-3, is GAGVSQSPSNKVTEKGKDVELRCDPISGHTALYWYRQSLGQGLEFLIYFQGNSAPDKSGLPSDRFSAERTGGSVSTLTIQRTQQEDSAVYLCASSSRLAGGLDTQYFGPGTRLTVL.

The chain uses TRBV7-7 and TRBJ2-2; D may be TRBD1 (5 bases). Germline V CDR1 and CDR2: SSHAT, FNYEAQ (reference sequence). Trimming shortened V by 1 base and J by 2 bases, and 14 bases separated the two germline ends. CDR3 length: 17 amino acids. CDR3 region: CASSLDQPGINTGELFF. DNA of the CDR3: TGTGCCAGCAGCTTAGATCAGCCAGGGATTAACACCGGGGAGCTGTTTTTT.

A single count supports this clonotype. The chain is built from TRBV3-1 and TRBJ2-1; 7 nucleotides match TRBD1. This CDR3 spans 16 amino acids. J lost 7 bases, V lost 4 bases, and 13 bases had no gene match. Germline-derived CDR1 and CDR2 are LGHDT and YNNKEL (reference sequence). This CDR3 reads CASSLAAGGMGNEQFF. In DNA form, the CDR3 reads TGTGCCAGCAGCCTCGCGGCAGGGGGTATGGGAAATGAGCAGTTCTTC.

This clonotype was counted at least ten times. This chain's CDR3 is CASSADRVVEAFF. The CDR3 bases are TGCGCCAGCAGCGCAGACAGGGTCGTTGAAGCTTTCTTT. The genes are TRBV5-1 and TRBJ1-1; 7 positions agree with TRBD1. Per germline, CDR1 SGHRS and CDR2 YFSETQ. The ends lost 4 bases at V and 7 bases at J; junction bases unmatched: 7. This CDR3 has 13 residues.

Here the CDR3 reads CASSSRAGGGINTEAFF. In DNA, the CDR3 is TGTGCCAGCAGCTCCCGTGCGGGGGGCGGAATAAACACTGAAGCTTTCTTT. The V call is TRBV7-2, the J call TRBJ1-1; TRBD1 is a possible D gene (6 bases). This CDR3 has 17 residues. The germline gives CDR1 SGHTA, CDR2 FQGNSA. V was shortened by 4 bases and J by 2 bases, with 20 bases between the two germline ends.

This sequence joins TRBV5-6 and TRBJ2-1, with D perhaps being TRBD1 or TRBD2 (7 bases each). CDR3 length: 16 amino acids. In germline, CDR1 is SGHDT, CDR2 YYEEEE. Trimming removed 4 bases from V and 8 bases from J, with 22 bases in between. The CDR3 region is CASSHQGGFLQYEQFF. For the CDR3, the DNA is TGTGCCAGCAGCCACCAGGGGGGGTTCCTACAATATGAGCAGTTCTTC.

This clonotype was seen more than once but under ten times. The CDR3 protein is CSARGDRGTGEQYF. CDR3 in DNA: TGCAGTGCTAGGGGGGACAGGGGAACGGGGGAGCAGTACTTC. The gene calls are TRBV20-1 and TRBJ2-7; 10 positions match TRBD1. Unmatched junction bases numbered 9, after V lost 3 bases and J lost 7 bases. Germline lookup yields CDR1 DFQATT and CDR2 SNEGSKA (reference sequence). CDR3 length: 14 residues.

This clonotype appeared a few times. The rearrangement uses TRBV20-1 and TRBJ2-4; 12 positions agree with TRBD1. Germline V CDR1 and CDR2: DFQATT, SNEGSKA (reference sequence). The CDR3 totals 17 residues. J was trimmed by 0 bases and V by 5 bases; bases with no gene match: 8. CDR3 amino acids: CSAGTGGASLAKNIQYF. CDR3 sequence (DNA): TGCAGTGCTGGGACAGGGGGCGCTTCACTAGCCAAAAACATTCAGTACTTC.

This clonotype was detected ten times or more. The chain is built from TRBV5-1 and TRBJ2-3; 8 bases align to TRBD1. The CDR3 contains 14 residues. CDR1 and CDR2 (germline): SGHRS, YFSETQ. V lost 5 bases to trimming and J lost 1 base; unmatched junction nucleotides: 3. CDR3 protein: CASSVDRGTDTQYF. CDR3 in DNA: TGCGCCAGCAGTGTGGACAGGGGCACAGATACGCAGTATTTT.

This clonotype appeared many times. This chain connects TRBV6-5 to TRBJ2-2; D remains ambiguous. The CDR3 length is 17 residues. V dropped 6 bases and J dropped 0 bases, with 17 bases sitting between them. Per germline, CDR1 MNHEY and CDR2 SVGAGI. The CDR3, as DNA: TGTGCCAGCAGAACTAATTCAAGATCTGCGAACACCGGGGAGCTGTTTTTT. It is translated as CASRTNSRSANTGELFF.

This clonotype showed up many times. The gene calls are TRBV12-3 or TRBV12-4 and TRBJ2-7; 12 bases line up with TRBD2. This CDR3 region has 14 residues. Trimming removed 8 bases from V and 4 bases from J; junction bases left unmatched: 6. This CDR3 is CASLGLAGRYEQYF. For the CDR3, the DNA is TGTGCCAGCCTCGGACTAGCGGGACGGTACGAGCAGTACTTC.

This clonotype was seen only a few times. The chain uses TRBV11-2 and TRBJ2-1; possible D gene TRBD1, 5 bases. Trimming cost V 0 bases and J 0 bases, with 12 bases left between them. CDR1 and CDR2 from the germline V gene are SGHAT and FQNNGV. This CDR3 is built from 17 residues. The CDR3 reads CASSLEGADLSYNEQFF. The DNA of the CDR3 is TGTGCCAGCAGCTTAGAAGGGGCGGACCTCTCCTACAATGAGCAGTTCTTC.

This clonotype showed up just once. Here the CDR3 reads CASSWTIYTGELFF. Here the CDR3 DNA reads TGTGCCAGCTCATGGACAATCTACACCGGGGAGCTGTTTTTT. This chain joins TRBV28 and TRBJ2-2, with D tentatively TRBD1 (5 bases). There are 14 residues in the CDR3. Between the trimmed V and J ends, which lost 8 bases and 3 bases, there was a span of 13 bases. CDR1 is MDHEN, CDR2 SYDVKM, per germline.

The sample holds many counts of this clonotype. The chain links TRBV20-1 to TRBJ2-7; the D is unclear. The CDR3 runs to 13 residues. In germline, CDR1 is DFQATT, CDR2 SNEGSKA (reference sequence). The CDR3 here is CSAFLSAQREQYF. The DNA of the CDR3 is TGCAGCGCGTTTCTAAGCGCTCAGAGGGAGCAGTACTTC.

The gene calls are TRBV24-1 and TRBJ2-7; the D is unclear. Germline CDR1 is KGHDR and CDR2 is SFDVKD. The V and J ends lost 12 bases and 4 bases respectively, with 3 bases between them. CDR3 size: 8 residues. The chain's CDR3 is CAPYEQYF. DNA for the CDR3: TGTGCCCCTTACGAGCAGTACTTC.

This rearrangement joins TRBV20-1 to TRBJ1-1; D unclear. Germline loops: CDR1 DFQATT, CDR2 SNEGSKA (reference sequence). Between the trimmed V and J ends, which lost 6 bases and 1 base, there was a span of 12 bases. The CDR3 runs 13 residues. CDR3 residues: CSAVFHANTEAFF. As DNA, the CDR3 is TGCAGTGCGGTATTTCATGCGAACACTGAAGCTTTCTTT.

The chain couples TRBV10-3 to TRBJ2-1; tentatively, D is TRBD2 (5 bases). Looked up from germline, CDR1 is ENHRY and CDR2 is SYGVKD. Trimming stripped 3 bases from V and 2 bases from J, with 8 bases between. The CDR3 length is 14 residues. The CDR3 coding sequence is TGTGCCATCAGTGACACCGGGACCTACAATGAGCAGTTCTTC. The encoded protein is CAISDTGTYNEQFF.

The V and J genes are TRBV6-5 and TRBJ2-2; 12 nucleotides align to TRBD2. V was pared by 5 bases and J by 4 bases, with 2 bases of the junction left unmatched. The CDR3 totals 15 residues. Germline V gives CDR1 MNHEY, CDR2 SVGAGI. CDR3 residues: CASSRTSGATGELFF. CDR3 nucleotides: TGTGCCAGCAGTCGGACTAGCGGGGCCACCGGGGAGCTGTTTTTT.

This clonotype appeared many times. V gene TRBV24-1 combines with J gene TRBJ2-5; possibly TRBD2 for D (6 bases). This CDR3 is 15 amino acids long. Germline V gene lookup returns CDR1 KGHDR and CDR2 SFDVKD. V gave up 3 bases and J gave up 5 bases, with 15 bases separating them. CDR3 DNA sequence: TGTGCCACCAGTGATCCCTCGCGGGAAAGCGAGACCCAGTACTTC. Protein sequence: CATSDPSRESETQYF.

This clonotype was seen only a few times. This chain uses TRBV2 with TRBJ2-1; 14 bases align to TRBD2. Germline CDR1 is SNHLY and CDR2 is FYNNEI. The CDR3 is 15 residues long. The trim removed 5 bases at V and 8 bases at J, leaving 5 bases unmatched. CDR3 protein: CASSSRLAGGHEQFF. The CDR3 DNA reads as TGTGCCAGCAGTTCTAGACTAGCGGGGGGGCATGAGCAGTTCTTC.

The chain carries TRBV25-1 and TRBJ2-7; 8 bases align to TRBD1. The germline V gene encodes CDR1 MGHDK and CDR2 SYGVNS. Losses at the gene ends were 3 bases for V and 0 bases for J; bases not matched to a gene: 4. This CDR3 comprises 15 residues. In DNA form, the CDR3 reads TGTGCCAGCAGTGAGGTCGGGACAGGCTCCTACGAGCAGTACTTC. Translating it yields CASSEVGTGSYEQYF.

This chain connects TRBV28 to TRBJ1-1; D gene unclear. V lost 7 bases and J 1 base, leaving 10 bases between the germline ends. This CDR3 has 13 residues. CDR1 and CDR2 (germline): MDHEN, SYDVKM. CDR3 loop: CASTGLKNTEAFF. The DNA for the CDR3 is TGTGCCAGCACGGGCCTTAAGAACACTGAAGCTTTCTTT.

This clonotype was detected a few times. This CDR3 reads CAWSRQGEETQYF. CDR3 bases: TGTGCCTGGTCCCGCCAGGGGGAGGAGACCCAGTACTTC. The chain joins TRBV30 to TRBJ2-5, with TRBD1 matching 7 bases. The junction had 8 bases not matched to a gene; V was cut back by 5 bases and J by 5 bases. Germline CDR1 and CDR2: GTSNPN and SVGIG (reference sequence). The CDR3 covers 13 residues.

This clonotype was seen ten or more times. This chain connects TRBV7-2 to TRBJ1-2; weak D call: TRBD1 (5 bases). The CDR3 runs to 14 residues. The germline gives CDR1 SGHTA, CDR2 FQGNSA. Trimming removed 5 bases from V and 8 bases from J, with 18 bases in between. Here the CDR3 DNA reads TGTGCCAGCAGCCACTATGGGACCGGCAGAGGCTACACCTTC. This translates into CASSHYGTGRGYTF. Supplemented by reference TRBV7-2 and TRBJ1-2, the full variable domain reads GAGVSQSPSNKVTEKGKDVELRCDPISGHTALYWYRQSLGQGLEFLIYFQGNSAPDKSGLPSDRFSAERTGGSVSTLTIQRTQQEDSAVYLCASSHYGTGRGYTFGSGTRLTVV.

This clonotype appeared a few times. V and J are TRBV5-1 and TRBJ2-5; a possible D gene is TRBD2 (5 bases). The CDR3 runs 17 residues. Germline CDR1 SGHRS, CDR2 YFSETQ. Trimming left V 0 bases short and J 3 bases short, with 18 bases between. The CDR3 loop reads CASSLGGRNSRKETQYF. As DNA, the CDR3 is TGCGCCAGCAGCTTGGGAGGGCGGAACTCTCGTAAAGAGACCCAGTACTTC. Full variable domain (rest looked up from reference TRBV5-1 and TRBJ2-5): KAGVTQTPRYLIKTRGQQVTLSCSPISGHRSVSWYQQTPGQGLQFLFEYFSETQRNKGNFPGRFSGRQFSNSRSEMNVSTLELGDSALYLCASSLGGRNSRKETQYFGPGTRLLVL.

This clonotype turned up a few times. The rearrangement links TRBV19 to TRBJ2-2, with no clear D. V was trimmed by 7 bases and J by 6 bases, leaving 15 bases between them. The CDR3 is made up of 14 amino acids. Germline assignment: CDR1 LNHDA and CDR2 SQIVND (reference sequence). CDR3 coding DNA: TGTGCCAGTACCATCCCAGGTCTCCCCGGGGAGCTGTTTTTT. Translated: CASTIPGLPGELFF.

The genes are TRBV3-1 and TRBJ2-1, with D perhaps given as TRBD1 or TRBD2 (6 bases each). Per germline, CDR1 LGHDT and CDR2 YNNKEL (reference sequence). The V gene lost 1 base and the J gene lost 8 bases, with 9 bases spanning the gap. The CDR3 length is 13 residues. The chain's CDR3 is CASSQGGAHEQFF. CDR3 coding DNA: TGTGCCAGCAGCCAAGGGGGGGCCCATGAGCAGTTCTTC.